Listed below are T cell receptor beta chains from one sample, sequenced in a study of cytomegalovirus exposure and HLA in healthy donors. Here immunoSEQ multiplex PCR was the method, and the copy in TCRdb shows in-frame clones only, minus some. The repertoire includes under 150,000 clones, 75% to 85% of them detected once, and roughly 3.5% sits in the top ten. The specimen was PBMCs. The receptors were sampled from a male donor in good health and CMV-seronegative. CDR3s include the opening cysteine and the closing phenylalanine or tryptophan. Fields, in order: V gene, CDR3 protein.

TRBV6-5,CASRTSGRADEQFF
TRBV27,CASRTGNQPQHF
TRBV11-3,CASSPGAGDITDTQYF
TRBV12-2,CASRLTLRGREEAKNSQYF
TRBV10-3,CAISDPGQVSGANVLTF
TRBV4-2,CASSQDSGAASYEQYF
TRBV5-1,CASGTGADTQYF
TRBV11-2,CASSPLGLGPNSPLHF
TRBV10-3,CAISEINGGELFF
TRBV7-9,CASSPTTLAGGFNYEQYF
TRBV6-1,CASSEARLAGVNTGELFF
TRBV20-1,CSARLGETQYF
TRBV6-5,CASSLTGLEGELFF
TRBV4-2,CASSQDAEVNEQFF
TRBV6-5,CASSYYGGDGEQYF
TRBV10-3,CAIARDSLNQPQHF
TRBV2,CASRTEFTQYF
TRBV4-1,CASSQGSGGGYEQYF
TRBV30,CAWSGDRIGANVLTF
TRBV19,CASSGQSDAWYQETQYF
TRBV7-9,CASSLIWAGANGLTF
TRBV14,CASSQVTGNTGELFF
TRBV5-1,CASSPQGFHTEAFF
TRBV5-1,CASSLALSSGANVLTF
TRBV7-9,CSSSLAAGGNEQYF
TRBV30,CAWSPTGVGQPQHF
TRBV28,CATRDPTTGFPSNQPQHF
TRBV10-3,CAISESKVRGQEGYTF
TRBV7-8,CASSHTELLAKNIQYF
TRBV7-2,CASSLVRETQYF
TRBV19,CASSPLNQPQHF
TRBV7-3,CASSLNGLGNYGYTF
TRBV30,CAWSPDMNQPQHF
TRBV7-6,CASSSLQGSHEQYF
TRBV5-6,CASSGVGGAADTQYF
TRBV30,CAWRKAGGLGYNEQFF
TRBV5-1,CASRTWPSPGDTQYF